Shown below are 5 T cell receptor beta chains from a single sample sequenced in a study of shared clonotypes between healthy human individuals. Here immunoSEQ multiplex PCR was the method, and the copy in TCRdb shows in-frame clones only, minus some. The table lists about 550,000 clones, about 95% of them singletons, with less than 0.13% in the top ten. The naive CD8 population came from CD45RO-negative cells selected for CCR7, without terminally differentiated effector memory CD45RA+ cells. The sequencing sample was made of naive CD8+ T cells sorted from blood. The receptors here all came from a woman under 40 in good health.

This clone was seen once. This rearrangement joins TRBV5-5 to TRBJ1-1, with TRBD1 identical over 7 bases. J gave up 3 bases and V 7 bases, and 6 bases lay outside the gene matches. This CDR3 has 13 residues. Looked up from germline, CDR1 is SGHKS and CDR2 is YYEKEE (reference sequence). The CDR3 DNA reads TGTGCCAGCCTCATGGGGACAGACACTGAAGCTTTCTTT. As protein: CASLMGTDTEAFF.

This rearrangement joins TRBV28 to TRBJ2-7, with TRBD2 matching over 8 bases. The CDR3 runs 16 residues. Germline trimming cut 5 bases from V and 0 bases from J; bases unmatched to any gene: 9. The V gene's germline CDR1 is MDHEN and CDR2 SYDVKM. The CDR3 is CASSPGLVVGSYEQYF. CDR3 coding DNA: TGTGCCAGCAGTCCGGGACTAGTAGTGGGCTCCTACGAGCAGTACTTC. The variable domain in full, completed from reference TRBV28 and TRBJ2-7, reads DVKVTQSSRYLVKRTGEKVFLECVQDMDHENMFWYRQDPGLGLRLIYFSYDVKMKEKGDIPEGYSVSREKKERFSLILESASTNQTSMYLCASSPGLVVGSYEQYFGPGTRLTVT.

This sequence joins TRBV15 and TRBJ1-1; 7 bases fit TRBD1. The CDR3 is 14 residues long. The V gene end was trimmed by 5 bases and the J gene end by 3 bases; junction bases not matched to a gene: 6. Germline V gene data show CDR1 as LNHNV and CDR2 as YYDKDF (reference sequence). The CDR3 DNA sequence: TGTGCCACCAGCGGAAACAGGGGAGACACTGAAGCTTTCTTT. Translation gives CATSGNRGDTEAFF.

The J gene is TRBJ1-1, the V gene TRBV2, with D hard to call. Trimming shortened V by 0 bases and J by 4 bases, and 9 bases separated the two germline ends. This CDR3 is 14 amino acids long. Germline-derived CDR1 and CDR2 are SNHLY and FYNNEI. CDR3 nucleotide sequence: TGTGCCAGCAGTGAAGCTGGGCGGAGCACTGAAGCTTTCTTT. Protein sequence: CASSEAGRSTEAFF.

The CDR3: CASSSPPGLAGVDTQYF. The CDR3 DNA follows: TGTGCCAGCAGTTCCCCCCCGGGACTAGCGGGTGTAGATACGCAGTATTTT. This rearrangement joins TRBV27 to TRBJ2-3; TRBD2 matches at 12 bases. Germline V gene sequence: CDR1 MNHEY, CDR2 SMNVEV (reference sequence). With 4 bases clipped from V and 5 bases from J, the junction kept 10 bases outside the gene matches. The CDR3 covers 17 residues.